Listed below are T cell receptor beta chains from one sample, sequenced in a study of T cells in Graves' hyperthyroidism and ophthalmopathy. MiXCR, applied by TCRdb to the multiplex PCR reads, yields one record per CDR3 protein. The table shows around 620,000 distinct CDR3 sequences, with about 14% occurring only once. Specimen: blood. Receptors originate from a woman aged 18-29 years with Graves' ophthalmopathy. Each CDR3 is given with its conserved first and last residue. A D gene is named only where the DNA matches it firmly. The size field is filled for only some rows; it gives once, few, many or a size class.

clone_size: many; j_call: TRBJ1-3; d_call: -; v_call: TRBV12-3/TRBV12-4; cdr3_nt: TGTGCCAGCAGTTTTTCGAGTGAATCTGGAAACACCATATATTTT; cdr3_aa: CASSFSSESGNTIYF
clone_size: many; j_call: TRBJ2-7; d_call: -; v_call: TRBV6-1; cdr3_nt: TGTGCCAGCAGTGAAACTGAGGCTAGGGGCTACGAGCAGTACTTC; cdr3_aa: CASSETEARGYEQYF
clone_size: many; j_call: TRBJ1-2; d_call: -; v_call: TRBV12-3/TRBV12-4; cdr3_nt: TGTGCCAGCAGCTACCTTGACAATGGCTACACCTTC; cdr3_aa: CASSYLDNGYTF
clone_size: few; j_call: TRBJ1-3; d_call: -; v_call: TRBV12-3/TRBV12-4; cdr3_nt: TGTGCCAGCAGTTCCGGGACTTCTAGCTCTGGAAACACCATATATTTT; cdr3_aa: CASSSGTSSSGNTIYF
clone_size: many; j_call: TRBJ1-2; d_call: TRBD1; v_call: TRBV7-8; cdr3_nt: TGTGCCAGCAGCCCCAGACAGGGCTCTAACTATGGCTACACCTTC; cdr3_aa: CASSPRQGSNYGYTF
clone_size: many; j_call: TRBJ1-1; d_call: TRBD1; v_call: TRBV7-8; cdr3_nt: TGTGCCAGCAGCTCTAGTACAGGGGAGGGAGAGGCTTTCTTT; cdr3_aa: CASSSSTGEGEAFF
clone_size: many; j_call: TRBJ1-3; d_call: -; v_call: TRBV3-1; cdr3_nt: TGTGCCAGCAGCCCCAGAAGCGACGGGGACACCATATATTTT; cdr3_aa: CASSPRSDGDTIYF
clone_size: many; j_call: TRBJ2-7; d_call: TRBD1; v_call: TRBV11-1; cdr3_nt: TGTGCCAGCAGCTCAGAGGGGGCCTTCTCCTACGAGCAGTACTTC; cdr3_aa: CASSSEGAFSYEQYF
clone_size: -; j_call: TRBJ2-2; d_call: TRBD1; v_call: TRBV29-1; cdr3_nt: TGCAGCGTTTCCCGGACAGGGACATACGGGGAGCTGTTTTTT; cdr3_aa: CSVSRTGTYGELFF
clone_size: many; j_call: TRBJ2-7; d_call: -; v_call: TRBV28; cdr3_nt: TGTGCCAGCAGTTTGCCCGCAATTGGGAGCTCCTACGAGCAGTACTTC; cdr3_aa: CASSLPAIGSSYEQYF
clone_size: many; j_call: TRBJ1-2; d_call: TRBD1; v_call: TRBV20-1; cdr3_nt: TGCAGTGCTAGAGGGACAGGCCTCTATGGCTACACCTTC; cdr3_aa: CSARGTGLYGYTF
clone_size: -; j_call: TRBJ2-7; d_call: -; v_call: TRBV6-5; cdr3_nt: TGTGCCAGCAGTTACGATGGATCCTACGAGCAGTACTTC; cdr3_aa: CASSYDGSYEQYF
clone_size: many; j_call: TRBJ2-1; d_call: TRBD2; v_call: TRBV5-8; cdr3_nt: TGTGCCAGCAGCCCGGGGACTAGCGGGAGGCTGAAGGAGCAGTTCTTC; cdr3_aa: CASSPGTSGRLKEQFF
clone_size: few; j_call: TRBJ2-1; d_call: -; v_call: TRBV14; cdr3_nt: TGTGCCAGCAGCCAAGGATCCTGGCGCCCAGAGGATGAGCAGTTCTTC; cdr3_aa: CASSQGSWRPEDEQFF
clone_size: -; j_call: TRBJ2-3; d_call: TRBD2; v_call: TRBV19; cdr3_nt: TGTGCCAGTAGTATAGGCACTAGCGTTAGCACAGATACGCAGTATTTT; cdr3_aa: CASSIGTSVSTDTQYF
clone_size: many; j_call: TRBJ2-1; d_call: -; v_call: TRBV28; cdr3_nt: TGTGCCAGCAGCCGATTGGGATTCCGAAATGAGCAGTTCTTC; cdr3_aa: CASSRLGFRNEQFF
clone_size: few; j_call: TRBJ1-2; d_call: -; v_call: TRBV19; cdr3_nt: TGTGCCAGTAGTATGGGGCAGGCTAACTATGGCTACACCTTC; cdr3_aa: CASSMGQANYGYTF
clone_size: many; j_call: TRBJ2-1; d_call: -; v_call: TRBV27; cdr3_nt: TGTGCCAGCAGACCCTCGGCCCACTGGAGCGGAGAGTACAATGAGCAGTTCTTC; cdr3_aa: CASRPSAHWSGEYNEQFF
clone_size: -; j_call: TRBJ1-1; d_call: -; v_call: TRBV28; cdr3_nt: TGTGCCAGCAGCTCCCCCCGGGGGGAGAAAGCTTTCTTT; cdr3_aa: CASSSPRGEKAFF
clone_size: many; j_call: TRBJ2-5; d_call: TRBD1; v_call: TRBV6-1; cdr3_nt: TGTGCCAGCCAGACAGGGGGAGAGACCCAGTACTTC; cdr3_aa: CASQTGGETQYF
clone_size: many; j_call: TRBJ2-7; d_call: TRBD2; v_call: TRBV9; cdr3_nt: TGTGCCAGCAGCCGACTAGCGGAAGCCTACGAGCAGTACTTC; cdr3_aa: CASSRLAEAYEQYF
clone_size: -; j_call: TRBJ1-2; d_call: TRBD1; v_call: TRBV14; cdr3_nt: TGTGCCAGCAGCCACCTGACAGGGAACTATGGCTACACCTTC; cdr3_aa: CASSHLTGNYGYTF
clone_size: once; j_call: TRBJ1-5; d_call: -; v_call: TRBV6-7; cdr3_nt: TGTGCCACTTACCGGGGCCTTAATCAGCCCCAGCATTTT; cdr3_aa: CATYRGLNQPQHF
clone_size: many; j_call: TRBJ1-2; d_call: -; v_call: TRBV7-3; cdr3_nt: TGTGCCAGCAGCTACGACAGGTTCTATGGCTACACCTTC; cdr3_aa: CASSYDRFYGYTF